This T cell receptor (beta chain) is from a study of T cells in localized non-small cell lung cancer. Concerning this clone: Its antigen is still unknown.

Method: immunoSEQ multiplex PCR; TCRdb's copy keeps in-frame clones and lacks some. The sample includes some 85,000 clones, about 78% of them seen just once. Findings and caveats of the study: Median detection of top 100 tumor clones in adjacent lung was under 75 clones. Peak T cell clonality was found in uninvolved adjacent lung, exceeding tumor.

Germline loops: CDR1 KGHSH, CDR2 LQKENI. The CDR3 is made up of 14 amino acids. Trimming took off 3 bases at V and 9 bases at J, with 15 bases between the two ends. Specimen: PBMCs, collected before any cancer treatment. The sequence was collected from a man aged 35 to 69 with stage II squamous cell lung carcinoma. The chain employs TRBV18 and TRBJ2-1, with D perhaps TRBD2 (6 bases). This CDR3 is CASSPETSFGEQFF. CDR3 DNA sequence: TGTGCCAGCTCACCGGAGACTAGTTTTGGTGAGCAGTTCTTC.